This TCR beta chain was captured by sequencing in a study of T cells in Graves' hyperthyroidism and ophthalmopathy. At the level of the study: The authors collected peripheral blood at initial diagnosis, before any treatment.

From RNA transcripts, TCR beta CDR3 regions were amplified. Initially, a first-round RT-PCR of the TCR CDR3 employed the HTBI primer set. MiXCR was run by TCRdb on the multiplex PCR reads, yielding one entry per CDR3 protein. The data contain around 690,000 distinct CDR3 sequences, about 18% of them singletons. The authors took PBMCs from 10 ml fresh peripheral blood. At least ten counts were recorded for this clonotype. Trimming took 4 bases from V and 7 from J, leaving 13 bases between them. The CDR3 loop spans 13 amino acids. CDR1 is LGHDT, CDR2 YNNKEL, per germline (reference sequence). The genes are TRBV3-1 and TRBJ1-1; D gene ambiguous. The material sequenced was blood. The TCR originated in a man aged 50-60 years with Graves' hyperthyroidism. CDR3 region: CASSPSGQNEAFF. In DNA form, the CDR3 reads TGTGCCAGCAGCCCCTCCGGGCAGAATGAAGCTTTCTTT.